These 6 T cell receptor beta chains originate from one sample sequenced in a study of blood T cell repertoires in COVID-19. Here immunoSEQ multiplex PCR was the method, and the copy in TCRdb shows in-frame clones only, minus some. The sample includes fewer than 250,000 clones, approximately 84% seen only once; the top ten take about 3.5%. Sequencing used PBMCs or T cells enriched from blood (not recorded which). The receptors here all came from a woman aged 25-40 years who had recovered from COVID-19.

CDR3 bases: TGTGCCAGCAGCCTGAAGGGACTAGCGGGCTACAATGAGCAGTTCTTC. This gives the protein CASSLKGLAGYNEQFF. The rearrangement joins TRBV9 to TRBJ2-1, with 12 bases fitting TRBD2. Germline CDR1 and CDR2: SGDLS and YYNGEE. Unmatched junction bases numbered 5, after V lost 4 bases and J lost 3 bases. The CDR3 is 16 amino acids.

The chain couples TRBV5-4 to TRBJ1-6; D not resolved. CDR3 length: 16 amino acids. CDR1 is SGHNT and CDR2 is YYREEE in the germline V gene (reference sequence). The ends were cut back, 3 bases at V and 0 bases at J, with 10 bases in the middle. This CDR3 is CASSSAGLSYNSPLHF. The CDR3 DNA reads as TGTGCCAGCAGCTCGGCAGGCCTCTCCTATAATTCACCCCTCCACTTT.

The chain joins TRBV29-1 to TRBJ1-1; a weak D match, TRBD1 (5 bases). Trimming stripped 4 bases from V and 4 bases from J, with 13 bases between. Germline CDR1 reads SQVTM; CDR2 reads ANQGSEA. The CDR3 consists of 13 residues. This chain's CDR3 is CSVVGAGGTEAFF. As DNA, the CDR3 is TGCAGCGTTGTCGGGGCGGGGGGCACTGAAGCTTTCTTT.

This CDR3 is CASSRLDSIGNTIYF. Here the CDR3 DNA reads TGTGCCAGCAGCCGTTTGGACAGTATTGGAAACACCATATATTTT. V and J are TRBV3-1 (or the pseudogene TRBV3-2) and TRBJ1-3; a weak D match, TRBD1 (6 bases). The CDR3 sequence is 15 residues long. Trimming removed 4 bases at V and 3 bases at J, with 13 bases between. Germline CDR1 LGHDT, CDR2 YNNKEL (reference sequence).

The CDR3 here is CASSRDRGLATIYF. The DNA for the CDR3 is TGTGCCAGTAGTCGGGACAGGGGGCTCGCCACCATATATTTT. The V gene is TRBV19, the J gene TRBJ1-3; TRBD1 matches 12 bases. V dropped 5 bases and J dropped 9; count of bases not matched to a gene: 5. The CDR3 is made up of 14 amino acids. Germline V CDR1 and CDR2: LNHDA, SQIVND (reference sequence). Based on the CDR3 plus reference TRBV19 and TRBJ1-3, the full variable domain is DGGITQSPKYLFRKEGQNVTLSCEQNLNHDAMYWYRQDPGQGLRLIYYSQIVNDFQKGDIAEGYSVSREKKESFPLTVTSAQKNPTAFYLCASSRDRGLATIYFGEGSWLTVV.

CDR3 DNA: TGTGCCAGCAGCCCCCAAGGAGGGAACTATGGCTACACCTTC. Translation: CASSPQGGNYGYTF. The rearrangement joins TRBV7-6 to TRBJ1-2; D gene ambiguous. Germline assignment: CDR1 SGHVS and CDR2 FNYEAQ. The V and J ends lost 5 bases and 2 bases respectively, with 12 bases between them. The CDR3 length is 14 residues. The full variable domain, with the rest looked up from reference TRBV7-6 and TRBJ1-2, is GAGVSQSPRYKVTKRGQDVALRCDPISGHVSLYWYRQALGQGPEFLTYFNYEAQQDKSGLPNDRFSAERPEGSISTLTIQRTEQRDSAMYRCASSPQGGNYGYTFGSGTRLTVV.